The 14 T cell receptor beta chains given below trace back to one sample, sequenced in a study of CD8 T cells in Susac syndrome (dated by TCRdb to between 2018 and 2021). The protocol used for the library was the immunoSEQ multiplex PCR assay. RNA was extracted using the RNeasy kit, and about 0.45 to 1 ug of the RNA was reverse transcribed with random hexamers. Starting from the raw public reads, TCRdb applied fastp trimming at Q25, assembled clones with MiXCR and retained in-frame beta chains. CDR3 protein sequences are deduplicated, and each keeps its most common genes and DNA. The sample yields 400,000 or so distinct CDR3 sequences; about 85% were counted once. About 0.12% of the sample lies in the top ten. Sequenced sample: CD8+ T cells from PBMCs. The receptors were gathered from a human donor with multiple sclerosis.

The chain joins TRBV13 to TRBJ2-1, with 10 bases fitting TRBD1. The CDR3 extends over 22 amino acids. V was clipped by 2 bases and J by 4 bases; unmatched bases: 23. CDR1 and CDR2 (germline): PRHDT, FYEKMQ (reference sequence). The CDR3 is CASSLWSPFRTEPGQGYNEQFF. CDR3 bases: TGTGCCAGCAGCTTATGGTCTCCTTTCCGTACGGAACCGGGACAGGGGTACAATGAGCAGTTCTTC.

The count of this clonotype is one. V gene TRBV27 combines with J gene TRBJ1-2; D possibly corresponds to TRBD1 (6 bases). CDR1 and CDR2 from the germline V gene are MNHEY and SMNVEV (reference sequence). Trimming removed 5 bases at V and 0 bases at J, with 13 bases between. The CDR3 is made up of 15 amino acids. CDR3 nucleotide sequence: TGTGCCAGCAGTACTGACAGGCAAGCTAACTATGGCTACACCTTC. This sequence encodes CASSTDRQANYGYTF.

The rearrangement joins TRBV6-5 to TRBJ2-3, with a weak D call TRBD1 (6 bases). Germline values: CDR1 MNHEY, CDR2 SVGAGI. The CDR3 is 17 amino acids. The V end lost 0 bases, the J end lost 0 bases, and 13 bases lay between the germline ends. The CDR3 spells CASSYSITGSSTDTQYF. CDR3 bases: TGTGCCAGCAGTTACTCGATTACAGGGAGTAGCACAGATACGCAGTATTTT.

CDR3 sequence (DNA): TGTGCCAGCAACTGGGCTCGGACCAATCAGCCCCAGCATTTT. Amino acids: CASNWARTNQPQHF. This chain uses TRBV6-2 or TRBV6-3 with TRBJ1-5; no reliable D call. Germline V gene data show CDR1 as MNHEY and CDR2 as SVGEGT. The CDR3 is made up of 14 amino acids. Trimming removed 7 bases at V and 3 bases at J, with 13 bases between.

The rearrangement uses TRBV28 and TRBJ2-1; possibly TRBD2 for D (6 bases). Germline values: CDR1 MDHEN, CDR2 SYDVKM. The CDR3 length is 14 residues. V was pared by 7 bases and J by 13 bases, with 23 bases between. Here the CDR3 reads CASTKRDSLETQFF. As DNA, the CDR3 is TGTGCCAGCACTAAAAGGGACTCTCTTGAAACCCAGTTCTTC.

The chain carries TRBV6-2 or TRBV6-3 and TRBJ2-3, with TRBD2 matching 9 bases. Looked up from germline, CDR1 is MNHEY and CDR2 is SVGEGT. The J segment lost 3 bases and the V segment lost 6 bases, leaving 10 bases of the junction unmatched. The CDR3 totals 16 residues. The CDR3 sequence is CASSLTSGEGTDTQYF. The CDR3 DNA reads TGTGCCAGCAGCCTGACTAGCGGAGAGGGGACAGATACGCAGTATTTT.

The rearrangement links TRBV28 to TRBJ1-5, with D tentatively TRBD1 (5 bases). From germline, CDR1 is MDHEN and CDR2 SYDVKM. The CDR3 extends over 12 amino acids. V lost 10 bases, J lost 7 bases, and 14 bases lay in between. For the CDR3, the DNA is TGTGCCACCGGGACGCCAAGGCAGCCCCAGCATTTT. It specifies CATGTPRQPQHF.

The chain has TRBV11-2 and TRBJ2-2, with TRBD2 identical over 7 bases. CDR1 and CDR2 from the germline V gene are SGHAT and FQNNGV. CDR3 length: 17 residues. The V segment lost 0 bases and the J segment 1 base; nucleotides outside the gene matches: 5. CDR3 sequence: CASSLDWASGNTGELFF. In DNA form, the CDR3 reads TGTGCCAGCAGCTTAGATTGGGCTAGCGGGAACACCGGGGAGCTGTTTTTT.

This clonotype has ten or more counts. The V gene is TRBV5-5, the J gene TRBJ2-7; D is unclear. The CDR3 extends over 13 amino acids. Germline values: CDR1 SGHKS, CDR2 YYEKEE (reference sequence). The V gene lost 4 bases and the J gene lost 0 bases, with 8 bases spanning the gap. The CDR3 DNA follows: TGTGCCAGCAGCCCGTCCGGCTCCTACGAGCAGTACTTC. As protein: CASSPSGSYEQYF.

The chain couples TRBV7-9 to TRBJ1-4, with TRBD1 matching 10 bases. The CDR3 has 16 amino acids. V shed 5 bases and J 1 base; nucleotides not matched to a gene: 4. Germline V gene lookup returns CDR1 SEHNR and CDR2 FQNEAQ (reference sequence). CDR3 sequence reads: CASSERDRGTNEKLFF. In nucleotides, the CDR3 is TGTGCCAGCAGCGAGAGGGACAGGGGAACTAATGAAAAACTGTTTTTT.

This clonotype has only a few counts. The V gene is TRBV29-1, the J gene TRBJ2-7, with 9 positions matching TRBD1. Germline CDR1 is SQVTM and CDR2 is ANQGSEA. CDR3 length equals 11 residues. The V segment lost 7 bases and the J segment 6 bases; nucleotides outside the gene matches: 4. CDR3 nucleotide sequence: TGCAGCGCACAGGGGGCAGGCGAGCAGTACTTC. This gives the protein CSAQGAGEQYF.

The J gene is TRBJ2-5, the V gene TRBV24-1; D remains unclear. This CDR3 is 15 amino acids long. Germline CDR1 is KGHDR and CDR2 is SFDVKD. Trimming took off 0 bases at V and 6 bases at J, with 13 bases between the two ends. CDR3 sequence: CATSDLKEAVKTQYF. CDR3 nucleotides: TGTGCCACCAGTGATTTGAAAGAGGCGGTGAAGACCCAGTACTTC.

The chain uses TRBV3-1 and TRBJ1-2; 7 bases agree with TRBD1. Germline V gives CDR1 LGHDT, CDR2 YNNKEL (reference sequence). After removal of 4 bases from V and 7 bases from J, the junction contained 12 bases not matched to a gene. This CDR3 has 15 amino acids. This CDR3 reads CASSLNDRDGGGYTF. As DNA, the CDR3 is TGTGCCAGCAGCCTTAACGACAGGGACGGCGGTGGCTACACCTTC.

The chain is built from TRBV4-1 and TRBJ1-1; 8 nucleotides match TRBD1. V was pared by 3 bases and J by 7 bases, with 4 bases of the junction left unmatched. CDR1 MGHRA and CDR2 YSYEKL come from the germline V gene. This CDR3 has 13 residues. In DNA form, the CDR3 reads TGCGCCAGCAGCCACTGGGGACAGGATGAAGCTTTCTTT. It specifies CASSHWGQDEAFF.